A single sample is the source of the 28 T cell receptor beta chains below, sequenced in a study of early T cells in non-severe SARS-CoV-2 infection. TCRdb re-analysed the 5' RACE reads in MiXCR, keeping a single row per CDR3 protein. The sample lists about 27,000 distinct CDR3 sequences, around 5.4% occurring once. Sequencing was done on a sample of whole blood. Receptor source: an adult who was a healthcare worker with PCR-confirmed SARS-CoV-2 infection or an uninfected control (not recorded which).

The V and J genes are TRBV5-1 and TRBJ2-1; tentative D call: TRBD1 (6 bases). Germline lookup yields CDR1 SGHRS and CDR2 YFSETQ. Trimming pared 4 bases from V and 2 bases from J, leaving 10 bases between. This CDR3 comprises 14 residues. CDR3 coding DNA: TGCGCCAGCAGCACGGACAGAACCTACAATGAGCAGTTCTTC. This gives the protein CASSTDRTYNEQFF. The complete variable domain, with remaining parts taken from reference TRBV5-1 and TRBJ2-1, reads KAGVTQTPRYLIKTRGQQVTLSCSPISGHRSVSWYQQTPGQGLQFLFEYFSETQRNKGNFPGRFSGRQFSNSRSEMNVSTLELGDSALYLCASSTDRTYNEQFFGPGTRLTVL.

This clonotype was seen a few times. The genes are TRBV25-1 and TRBJ2-5; 7 bases are a match to TRBD1. Trimming at V came to 6 bases and at J to 5 bases, leaving 12 bases not matched to a gene. The germline V gene encodes CDR1 MGHDK and CDR2 SYGVNS. The CDR3 is made up of 15 amino acids. The CDR3 bases are TGTGCCAGCAGCCAGGGCCGGACAGGTGGGGAGACCCAGTACTTC. Protein: CASSQGRTGGETQYF.

This clonotype was recorded at least ten times. DNA for the CDR3: TGTGCCAGCAGCCCAATGGGGCAGGGATCCTACGAGCAGTACTTC. Its protein product is CASSPMGQGSYEQYF. The chain employs TRBV5-6 and TRBJ2-7; possibly TRBD1 for D (5 bases). Germline V gene lookup returns CDR1 SGHDT and CDR2 YYEEEE. Trimming took 4 bases from V and 1 from J, leaving 15 bases between them. The CDR3 loop spans 15 amino acids.

This clonotype was recorded many times. The chain joins TRBV20-1 to TRBJ1-1, with TRBD1 matching over 7 bases. V lost 6 bases, J lost 0 bases, and 10 bases stayed unmatched. Germline CDR1 DFQATT, CDR2 SNEGSKA (reference sequence). This CDR3 has 15 amino acids. This CDR3 is CSAPPTGAMNTEAFF. CDR3 sequence (DNA): TGCAGTGCCCCCCCTACAGGGGCCATGAACACTGAAGCTTTCTTT.

This clonotype was recorded many times. The CDR3: CASSPPVQETQYF. The CDR3 DNA reads as TGTGCCAGCAGCCCTCCCGTCCAAGAGACCCAGTACTTC. The V call is TRBV28, the J call TRBJ2-5; no definite D call. The germline CDR1 and CDR2 sequences are MDHEN and SYDVKM. CDR3 length: 13 amino acids. V lost 6 bases and J 1 base, leaving 9 bases between the germline ends.

In this sample, this clonotype turned up a few times. The chain carries TRBV9 and TRBJ1-4; unclear D gene. The CDR3 is made up of 16 amino acids. Trimming left V 3 bases short and J 0 bases short, with 12 bases between. Per germline, CDR1 SGDLS and CDR2 YYNGEE. The CDR3 is CASSAHQVATNEKLFF. The DNA for the CDR3 is TGTGCCAGCAGCGCCCACCAGGTCGCAACTAATGAAAAACTGTTTTTT.

This clonotype showed up just a few times. V gene TRBV29-1 combines with J gene TRBJ2-1, with TRBD1 as a possible D gene (5 bases). The V gene's germline CDR1 is SQVTM and CDR2 ANQGSEA. The CDR3 runs 13 residues. The ends were cut back, 3 bases at V and 4 bases at J, with 10 bases in the middle. The CDR3 bases are TGCAGCGTTGAGTGGACAACGTACAATGAGCAGTTCTTC. Its translation: CSVEWTTYNEQFF.

At least ten counts were recorded for this clonotype. This rearrangement joins TRBV7-2 to TRBJ2-1, with D perhaps TRBD1 or TRBD2 (6 bases each). Germline CDR1 and CDR2: SGHTA and FQGNSA. Trimming left V 3 bases short and J 1 base short, with 13 bases between. The CDR3 is made up of 16 amino acids. Written as DNA, the CDR3 is TGTGCCAGCAGCTTCTCGGGGGCCGGGTCCTACAATGAGCAGTTCTTC. Translation gives CASSFSGAGSYNEQFF.

This clonotype has at least ten counts. The CDR3 DNA sequence: TGTGCCAGCAGCCATACAGCGAAGATCATCTACGAGCAGTACTTC. Translation: CASSHTAKIIYEQYF. This sequence joins TRBV7-9 and TRBJ2-7; D unresolved. Germline CDR1 is SEHNR and CDR2 is FQNEAQ (reference sequence). Trimming stripped 5 bases from V and 3 bases from J, with 17 bases between. The CDR3 consists of 15 residues.

This clonotype was counted at least ten times. The chain uses TRBV30 and TRBJ2-7; D is perhaps TRBD1 (6 bases). CDR1 and CDR2 from the germline V gene are GTSNPN and SVGIG (reference sequence). The CDR3 covers 14 residues. V was clipped by 0 bases and J by 0 bases, with 9 bases between them. The CDR3 DNA is TGTGCCTGGAGTGTACGACAGGACTCCTACGAGCAGTACTTC. Translating gives CAWSVRQDSYEQYF.

This clonotype was counted many times. As DNA, the CDR3 is TGTGCCAGCAACAAGGCGGGGCAGGGCAATCAGCCCCAGCATTTT. Translation gives CASNKAGQGNQPQHF. J is TRBJ1-5 and V is TRBV6-2 or TRBV6-3; tentative D call: TRBD1 (5 bases). Germline V gene data show CDR1 as MNHEY and CDR2 as SVGEGT. The CDR3 length is 15 residues. V lost 7 bases, J lost 2 bases, and 15 bases lay in between.

This clonotype occurred a few times. The chain joins TRBV7-2 to TRBJ2-7, with D hard to call. Germline CDR1 SGHTA, CDR2 FQGNSA. This CDR3 comprises 12 residues. V lost 5 bases to trimming and J lost 7 bases, with 12 bases between them. The DNA of the CDR3 is TGTGCCAGCAGCCTGGACCAGAGGGAGCAGTACTTC. Encoded protein: CASSLDQREQYF.

This clonotype was counted only a few times. The V and J genes are TRBV12-3 or TRBV12-4 and TRBJ2-5; TRBD2 matches at 8 bases. With 3 bases clipped from V and 5 bases from J, the junction kept 8 bases outside the gene matches. The CDR3 runs to 15 residues. As DNA, the CDR3 is TGTGCCAGCAGTTTTGGGGGACTAGTTTGGGAGACCCAGTACTTC. Translated, it gives CASSFGGLVWETQYF.

The chain has TRBV5-1 and TRBJ2-1; the match to TRBD1 covers 8 bases. The germline V gene encodes CDR1 SGHRS and CDR2 YFSETQ. This CDR3 is 14 amino acids long. V dropped 0 bases and J dropped 7; count of bases not matched to a gene: 3. Written as DNA, the CDR3 is TGCGCCAGCAGCTTGGGGACAGGGCGGAATGAGCAGTTCTTC. It specifies CASSLGTGRNEQFF.

This clonotype qualifies as medium-sized (0.01 to 0.1%). The chain recombines TRBV5-5 with TRBJ1-5; maybe TRBD1 (5 bases). Between the trimmed V and J ends, which lost 4 bases and 4 bases, there was a span of 9 bases. The CDR3 has 13 amino acids. Germline CDR1 SGHKS, CDR2 YYEKEE (reference sequence). CDR3 protein: CASSGTNNQPQHF. CDR3 bases: TGTGCCAGCAGCGGGACGAATAATCAGCCCCAGCATTTT.

The genes are TRBV20-1 and TRBJ1-5, with D perhaps matching TRBD1 (6 bases). Trimming removed 6 bases from V and 5 bases from J, with 14 bases in between. The length of the CDR3 is 13 residues. Germline V CDR1 and CDR2: DFQATT, SNEGSKA (reference sequence). The CDR3: CSAKSGVDQPQHF. As DNA, the CDR3 is TGCAGTGCAAAATCAGGGGTTGATCAGCCCCAGCATTTT.

This clonotype was observed many times. The limits of the CDR3 on the DNA are not certain, so only TCRdb's listed CDR3 is given. The rearrangement uses TRBV12-3 or TRBV12-4 and TRBJ1-5. The CDR3 adds up to 15 amino acids, both ends counted. The CDR3 sequence: CASSSSTVSNQPQHF.

A few counts support this clonotype. The chain combines TRBV29-1 with TRBJ2-2, with 9 nucleotides matching TRBD1. V shed 6 bases, J shed 3 bases, and the junction held 2 bases outside the gene matches. Per germline, CDR1 SQVTM and CDR2 ANQGSEA. CDR3 size: 13 residues. CDR3 protein: CSVGTGHTGELFF. CDR3 coding DNA: TGCAGCGTGGGGACAGGGCACACCGGGGAGCTGTTTTTT.

This clonotype was seen many times. The J gene is TRBJ2-1, the V gene TRBV7-7; no clear D. The V end was cut by 5 bases, the J end by 2 bases, with 16 bases between. The CDR3 is 16 residues long. Germline V gene sequence: CDR1 SSHAT, CDR2 FNYEAQ (reference sequence). CDR3 loop: CASSLTSGPPYNEQFF. CDR3 DNA sequence: TGTGCCAGCAGCCTGACCTCCGGGCCCCCCTACAATGAGCAGTTCTTC.

This clonotype has only a few counts. This chain joins TRBV18 and TRBJ1-2; no clear D. Germline CDR1 reads KGHSH; CDR2 reads LQKENI. The CDR3 sequence is 15 residues long. Trimming pared 3 bases from V and 1 base from J, leaving 12 bases between. The CDR3 nucleotides read TGTGCCAGCTCACCCCAAGGGCTGCTTAACTATGGCTACACCTTC. It encodes CASSPQGLLNYGYTF.

A note on this clonotype: A much larger clone is a single base away; this may be a read error. The rearrangement joins TRBV6-2 or TRBV6-3 to TRBJ1-1, with a possible D match to TRBD1 (5 bases). V lost 8 bases and J lost 5, with 18 bases in between. CDR1 is MNHEY and CDR2 is SVGEGT in the germline V gene. The CDR3 length is 14 residues. CDR3 loop: CASCIWGTPTEAFF. Written as DNA, the CDR3 is TGTGCCAGCTGCATCTGGGGGACTCCGACTGAAGCTTTCTTT.

The genes are TRBV5-1 and TRBJ2-5; 10 positions agree with TRBD2. The CDR3 is made up of 14 amino acids. From germline, CDR1 is SGHRS and CDR2 YFSETQ. The V gene end was trimmed by 7 bases and the J gene end by 2 bases; junction bases not matched to a gene: 5. The CDR3 sequence: CASALAGEQETQYF. In DNA, the CDR3 is TGCGCCAGCGCCCTAGCGGGGGAACAAGAGACCCAGTACTTC. Drawing the rest from reference TRBV5-1 and TRBJ2-5, the complete variable domain is KAGVTQTPRYLIKTRGQQVTLSCSPISGHRSVSWYQQTPGQGLQFLFEYFSETQRNKGNFPGRFSGRQFSNSRSEMNVSTLELGDSALYLCASALAGEQETQYFGPGTRLLVL.

The chain uses TRBV29-1 and TRBJ2-3; D gene ambiguous. Germline CDR1 reads SQVTM; CDR2 reads ANQGSEA. The CDR3 totals 11 residues. Trimming left V 7 bases short and J 2 bases short, with 7 bases between. This CDR3 reads CSATSTDTQYF. The CDR3 DNA sequence: TGCAGCGCAACTTCCACAGATACGCAGTATTTT.

This clonotype was seen ten or more times. This chain uses TRBV27 with TRBJ1-2, with 8 bases matching TRBD1. The CDR3 covers 14 residues. V gave up 2 bases and J gave up 4 bases; unmatched junction bases: 3. Germline CDR1 reads MNHEY; CDR2 reads SMNVEV (reference sequence). The CDR3 DNA reads as TGTGCCAGCAGTTTACCTACAGGGGGCTATGGCTACACCTTC. Encoded protein: CASSLPTGGYGYTF.

This clonotype appeared many times. The V call is TRBV6-2 or TRBV6-3, the J call TRBJ1-1; D gene unclear. Trimming took 2 bases from V and 2 from J, leaving 9 bases between them. CDR1 and CDR2 from the germline V gene are MNHEY and SVGEGT. The CDR3 has 14 amino acids. The CDR3 loop is CASSYRGGNTEAFF. The DNA for the CDR3 is TGTGCCAGCAGTTACCGTGGAGGCAACACTGAAGCTTTCTTT.

About this clonotype itself: The junction shows a germline mismatch at one end, possibly a read error. The gene calls are TRBV7-7 and TRBJ2-1; a possible D gene is TRBD2 (5 bases). This CDR3 region has 13 residues. Germline CDR1 and CDR2: SSHAT and FNYEAQ (reference sequence). CDR3 region: CASSLALGYEQFF. The CDR3 coding sequence is TGTGCTAGCAGCTTAGCGCTGGGGTATGAGCAGTTCTTC.

This clonotype counts as medium-sized. As DNA, the CDR3 is TGTGCCAGCTCACTCCCCGGACTAGCGGGAGGTTTTAATGAGCAGTTCTTC. Protein sequence: CASSLPGLAGGFNEQFF. This chain uses TRBV18 with TRBJ2-1; 14 positions match TRBD2. The J segment lost 7 bases and the V segment lost 4 bases, leaving 9 bases of the junction unmatched. In germline, CDR1 is KGHSH, CDR2 LQKENI. CDR3 size: 17 residues.

This clonotype has a handful of counts. The V and J genes are TRBV12-3 or TRBV12-4 and TRBJ1-5; D remains unclear. V gave up 6 bases and J gave up 2 bases, with 17 bases separating them. The CDR3 totals 16 residues. The DNA of the CDR3 is TGTGCCAGCAGCTTGGGTAGACCTAGAGGCAATCAGCCCCAGCATTTT. Protein sequence: CASSLGRPRGNQPQHF.